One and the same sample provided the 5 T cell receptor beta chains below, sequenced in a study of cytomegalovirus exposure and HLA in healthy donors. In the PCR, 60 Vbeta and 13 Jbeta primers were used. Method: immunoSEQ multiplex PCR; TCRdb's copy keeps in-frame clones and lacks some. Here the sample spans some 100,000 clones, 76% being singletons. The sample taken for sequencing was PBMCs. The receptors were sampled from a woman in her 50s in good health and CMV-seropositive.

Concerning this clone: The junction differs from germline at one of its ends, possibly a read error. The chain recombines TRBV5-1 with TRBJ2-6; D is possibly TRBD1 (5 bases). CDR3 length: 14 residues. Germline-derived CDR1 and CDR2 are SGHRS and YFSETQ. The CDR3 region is CASRLGSGANGLTF. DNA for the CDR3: TGCGCCAGCAGACTGGGCTCTGGGGCCAACGGCCTGACTTTC.

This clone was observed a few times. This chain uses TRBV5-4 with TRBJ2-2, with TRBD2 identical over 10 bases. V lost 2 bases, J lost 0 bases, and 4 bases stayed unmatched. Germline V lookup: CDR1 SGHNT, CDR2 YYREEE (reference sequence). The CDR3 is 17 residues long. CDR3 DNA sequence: TGTGCCAGCAGCTTCCCTAGCGGGGGCCCGAACACCGGGGAGCTGTTTTTT. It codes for CASSFPSGGPNTGELFF. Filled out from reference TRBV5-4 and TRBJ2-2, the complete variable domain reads ETGVTQSPTHLIKTRGQQVTLRCSSQSGHNTVSWYQQALGQGPQFIFQYYREEENGRGNFPPRFSGLQFPNYSSELNVNALELDDSALYLCASSFPSGGPNTGELFFGEGSRLTVL.

This chain's CDR3 is CASSLAGGASYGYTF. Here the CDR3 DNA reads TGCGCCAGCAGCTTGGCGGGGGGGGCCAGCTATGGCTACACCTTC. This rearrangement joins TRBV5-1 to TRBJ1-2; tentatively, D is TRBD1 (6 bases). The germline V gene encodes CDR1 SGHRS and CDR2 YFSETQ. This CDR3 spans 15 amino acids. Trimming stripped 0 bases from V and 4 bases from J, with 13 bases between.

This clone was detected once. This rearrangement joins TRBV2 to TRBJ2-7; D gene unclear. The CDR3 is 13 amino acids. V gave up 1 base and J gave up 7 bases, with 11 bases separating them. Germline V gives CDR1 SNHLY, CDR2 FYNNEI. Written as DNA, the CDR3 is TGTGCCAGCAGTGAAGGGCTCTTGGTGGAGCAGTACTTC. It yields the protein CASSEGLLVEQYF. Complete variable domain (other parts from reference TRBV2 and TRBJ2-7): EPEVTQTPSHQVTQMGQEVILRCVPISNHLYFYWYRQILGQKVEFLVSFYNNEISEKSEIFDDQFSVERPDGSNFTLKIRSTKLEDSAMYFCASSEGLLVEQYFGPGTRLTVT.

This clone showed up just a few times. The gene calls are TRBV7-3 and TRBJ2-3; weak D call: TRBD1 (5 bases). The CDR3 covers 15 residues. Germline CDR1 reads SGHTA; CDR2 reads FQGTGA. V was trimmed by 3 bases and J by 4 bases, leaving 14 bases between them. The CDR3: CASSFQGYRSDTQYF. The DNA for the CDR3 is TGTGCCAGCAGCTTCCAGGGATATCGTTCAGATACGCAGTATTTT.